One and the same sample provided the 30 T cell receptor beta chains below, sequenced in a study of spatial heterogeneity in lung cancer. A single record per CDR3 protein comes from TCRdb applying MiXCR to the 5' RACE reads. The repertoire consists of about 52,000 distinct CDR3 sequences, with 6.5% to 7.5% occurring once and the leading ten covering less than 45%. Noted time point: blood at routine non-recurrence follow-up after resection. Whole RNA obtained from tumor, nontumor lung or frozen PBMC underwent sequencing without sorting. This sample comprised PBMCs, obtained at follow-up. Receptors were obtained from a female donor with early-stage non-small cell lung cancer.

Note on this clonotype: A read error may produce the germline difference seen at one junction end. The rearrangement links TRBV5-1 to TRBJ2-6; 7 nucleotides line up with TRBD1. CDR1 SGHRS and CDR2 YFSETQ come from the germline V gene. The CDR3 spans 16 residues. The CDR3 DNA sequence: TGCGCCAACAGCTCGTACAGGGGCTCTGGGGCCAACGTCCTGACTTTC. Residues: CANSSYRGSGANVLTF.

In this sample, this clonotype turned up many times. This chain links TRBV10-3 with TRBJ1-4, with D uncertain. The ends were cut back, 2 bases at V and 8 bases at J, with 12 bases in the middle. Germline CDR1 and CDR2: ENHRY and SYGVKD. The CDR3 length is 14 residues. CDR3 sequence reads: CAISEAGSGEKLFF. The DNA of the CDR3 is TGTGCCATCAGTGAGGCGGGTTCGGGGGAAAAACTGTTTTTT.

This clonotype appeared many times. The DNA of the CDR3 is TGTGCCAGCAGCCAAGTAGCCGCGGCGGGGCCGTCCTACAATGAGCAGTTCTTC. The encoded protein is CASSQVAAAGPSYNEQFF. This chain connects TRBV4-2 to TRBJ2-1; D perhaps matches TRBD2 (6 bases). Trimming cost V 1 base and J 1 base, with 17 bases left between them. Germline CDR1 and CDR2: LGHNA and YNFKEQ. The CDR3 sequence is 18 residues long.

V and J are TRBV5-4 and TRBJ2-7; possibly TRBD2 for D (6 bases). V lost 2 bases and J 6 bases, leaving 12 bases between the germline ends. This CDR3 has 13 amino acids. The germline CDR1 and CDR2 sequences are SGHNT and YYREEE (reference sequence). CDR3 loop: CASSFPPSVEQYF. CDR3 nucleotides: TGTGCCAGCAGCTTCCCCCCTAGCGTCGAGCAGTACTTC.

This clonotype has a handful of counts. The V call is TRBV6-5, the J call TRBJ2-3, with a possible D match to TRBD1 (6 bases). In germline, CDR1 is MNHEY, CDR2 SVGAGI. Trimming took off 7 bases at V and 8 bases at J, with 10 bases between the two ends. The CDR3 runs to 11 residues. The CDR3 region has the DNA TGTGCCAGCAACCAGGGGTCTACGCAGTATTTT. This gives the protein CASNQGSTQYF.

The V and J genes are TRBV28 and TRBJ1-2; 10 nucleotides align to TRBD1. CDR3 size: 13 residues. Germline trimming cut 7 bases from V and 8 bases from J; bases unmatched to any gene: 7. The germline V gene has CDR1 MDHEN and CDR2 SYDVKM. The CDR3 nucleotides are TGTGCCAGCACCCCCGGGACAGGGGACGGCTACACCTTC. It is translated as CASTPGTGDGYTF.

The J gene is TRBJ1-1, the V gene TRBV5-1; TRBD1 is a possible D gene (6 bases). V was shortened by 4 bases and J by 1 base, with 11 bases between the two germline ends. CDR1 SGHRS and CDR2 YFSETQ come from the germline V gene. This CDR3 comprises 14 residues. CDR3 amino acids: CASSVGGQNTEAFF. The CDR3 DNA sequence: TGCGCCAGCAGCGTCGGGGGGCAGAACACTGAAGCTTTCTTT.

This clonotype has more than one count but fewer than ten. This sequence may be a read error, since a much larger clone differs from it by one base. The chain uses TRBV29-1 and TRBJ1-6; 8 bases line up with TRBD1. Germline-derived CDR1 and CDR2 are SQVTM and ANQGSEA. This CDR3 is built from 13 residues. DNA of the CDR3: TGCAGCGTTGTGGACAGGGCGAATTCACCCCCCCACTTT. Its protein is CSVVDRANSPPHF.

This chain joins TRBV3-1 and TRBJ2-6; 8 bases map to TRBD1. From germline, CDR1 is LGHDT and CDR2 YNNKEL (reference sequence). CDR3 length: 15 residues. V lost 5 bases to trimming and J lost 0 bases; unmatched junction nucleotides: 0. DNA of the CDR3: TGTGCCAGCAGCGACAGGGGCTCTGGGGCCAACGTCCTGACTTTC. Translated: CASSDRGSGANVLTF.

The V gene is TRBV11-1, the J gene TRBJ2-3, with D maybe TRBD2 (5 bases). V was trimmed by 5 bases and J by 6 bases, leaving 18 bases between them. The CDR3 is made up of 15 amino acids. The germline CDR1 and CDR2 sequences are SGHAT and FQDESV (reference sequence). CDR3 nucleotide sequence: TGTGCCAGCAGCATGGACTCCTACCCCGCCGATACGCAGTATTTT. Translated, it gives CASSMDSYPADTQYF.

This clonotype was recorded a few times. The V and J genes are TRBV6-6 and TRBJ1-2, with 9 bases that match TRBD1. Per the germline V gene, CDR1 is MNHNY and CDR2 is SVGAGI (reference sequence). This CDR3 is built from 14 residues. V was pared by 6 bases and J by 2 bases, with 4 bases of the junction left unmatched. The CDR3 DNA reads TGTGCCAGCAGAAACAGGGGGCTAAACTATGGCTACACCTTC. Protein sequence: CASRNRGLNYGYTF.

V usage is TRBV18 and J usage is TRBJ2-4; weak D call: TRBD1 (6 bases). CDR1 is KGHSH, CDR2 LQKENI, per germline. This CDR3 contains 17 residues. V lost 3 bases and J 0 bases, leaving 15 bases between the germline ends. CDR3 amino acids: CASSPIPGQIAKNIQYF. In DNA form, the CDR3 reads TGTGCCAGCTCACCCATTCCGGGACAAATAGCCAAAAACATTCAGTACTTC.

This clonotype was counted ten times or more. The chain links TRBV6-2 or TRBV6-3 to TRBJ2-7; D is perhaps TRBD1 (6 bases). CDR3 length: 15 residues. The V end lost 2 bases, the J end lost 2 bases, and 13 bases lay between the germline ends. Germline V gene sequence: CDR1 MNHEY, CDR2 SVGEGT. CDR3 sequence: CASSYPWDTTYEQYF. The CDR3 DNA is TGTGCCAGCAGTTACCCTTGGGACACCACCTACGAGCAGTACTTC.

This clonotype showed up just a few times. The chain links TRBV7-7 to TRBJ2-3, with D perhaps TRBD2 (5 bases). Between the trimmed V and J ends, which lost 4 bases and 5 bases, there was a span of 13 bases. Germline V gene data show CDR1 as SSHAT and CDR2 as FNYEAQ (reference sequence). The CDR3 length is 14 residues. CDR3 DNA: TGTGCCAGCAGCTATGGTCAACGGGGAGATACGCAGTATTTT. Translation gives CASSYGQRGDTQYF.

In this sample, this clonotype turned up many times. The chain uses TRBV11-2 and TRBJ2-7; 10 bases are a match to TRBD2. The ends lost 5 bases at V and 2 bases at J; junction bases unmatched: 12. The germline CDR1 and CDR2 sequences are SGHAT and FQNNGV. The CDR3 consists of 17 residues. The DNA of the CDR3 is TGTGCCAGCAGCCCTCCCTGGGGGACTAGCGAAGCCTACGAGCAGTACTTC. Translated: CASSPPWGTSEAYEQYF.

V and J are TRBV5-1 and TRBJ2-3; D is uncertain. Germline V gives CDR1 SGHRS, CDR2 YFSETQ. The CDR3 is made up of 14 amino acids. The germline V and J ends were trimmed by 2 bases and 2 bases, with 9 bases remaining between them. CDR3 sequence: CASSFQDPTDTQYF. CDR3 sequence (DNA): TGCGCCAGCAGCTTCCAAGACCCCACAGATACGCAGTATTTT.

The chain has TRBV2 and TRBJ2-7; D gene uncertain. The germline V gene has CDR1 SNHLY and CDR2 FYNNEI. The CDR3 length is 13 residues. V was trimmed by 6 bases and J by 3 bases, leaving 12 bases between them. The CDR3 region has the DNA TGTGCCAGCAGAGATCGATCCCTCTACGAGCAGTACTTC. Translating it yields CASRDRSLYEQYF.

This clonotype has a count of ten or more. The V call is TRBV7-2, the J call TRBJ2-2; no clear D. Per the germline V gene, CDR1 is SGHTA and CDR2 is FQGNSA. Trimming took off 3 bases at V and 1 base at J, with 3 bases between the two ends. The CDR3 has 13 amino acids. This chain's CDR3 is CASSFRNTGELFF. CDR3 sequence (DNA): TGTGCCAGCAGCTTCAGGAACACCGGGGAGCTGTTTTTT.

The chain is built from TRBV7-3 and TRBJ2-5, with TRBD2 matching over 12 bases. Germline lookup yields CDR1 SGHTA and CDR2 FQGTGA. Trimming took 5 bases from V and 1 from J; bases not matched to a gene: 5. The CDR3 consists of 16 residues. CDR3 in DNA: TGTGCCAGCAGCCTAGGGACTAGCGGGCTCCAAGAGACCCAGTACTTC. It yields the protein CASSLGTSGLQETQYF.

The sample holds a few counts of this clonotype. The chain is built from TRBV7-9 and TRBJ2-6, with TRBD2 matching over 7 bases. Germline lookup yields CDR1 SEHNR and CDR2 FQNEAQ (reference sequence). V gave up 5 bases and J gave up 0 bases; unmatched junction bases: 7. This CDR3 is 17 amino acids long. This chain's CDR3 is CASSTTRGNSGANVLTF. In DNA, the CDR3 is TGTGCCAGCAGCACCACGCGGGGGAACTCTGGGGCCAACGTCCTGACTTTC.

This clonotype was found many times. The genes are TRBV20-1 and TRBJ2-3; possibly TRBD2 for D (7 bases). The V end lost 5 bases, the J end lost 2 bases, and 20 bases lay between the germline ends. CDR3 length equals 16 residues. The germline V gene encodes CDR1 DFQATT and CDR2 SNEGSKA (reference sequence). CDR3 region: CSAENRGATFTDTQYF. CDR3 nucleotides: TGCAGTGCTGAAAATCGGGGGGCCACCTTCACAGATACGCAGTATTTT.

This clonotype turned up a few times. The chain carries TRBV29-1 and TRBJ1-2; 9 bases match TRBD1. Germline loops: CDR1 SQVTM, CDR2 ANQGSEA. With V trimmed by 7 bases and J by 6 bases, 3 bases remained unmatched. This CDR3 is built from 11 residues. The CDR3 loop reads CSGRQGDGYTF. The CDR3 nucleotides read TGCAGCGGAAGACAGGGGGATGGCTACACCTTC.

In its sample, this clonotype was seen a few times. The genes are TRBV20-1 and TRBJ1-5; 7 bases are a match to TRBD1. The CDR3 runs to 14 residues. Germline assignment: CDR1 DFQATT and CDR2 SNEGSKA (reference sequence). Trimming at V came to 1 base and at J to 5 bases, leaving 5 bases not matched to a gene. The CDR3 region has the DNA TGCAGTGCTAGAGGCGGACAGGAAGATCAGCCCCAGCATTTT. It encodes CSARGGQEDQPQHF.

This clonotype was counted a few times. The CDR3 DNA sequence: TGCAGTGCCGCATCTCGTGGGACAGGGAGGGCTGAAGCTTTCTTT. Translated, it gives CSAASRGTGRAEAFF. The chain uses TRBV20-1 and TRBJ1-1; 9 positions agree with TRBD1. The CDR3 covers 15 residues. Germline V gene lookup returns CDR1 DFQATT and CDR2 SNEGSKA (reference sequence). Germline trimming cut 6 bases from V and 6 bases from J; bases unmatched to any gene: 14.

The sample holds one count of this clonotype. V gene TRBV20-1 combines with J gene TRBJ2-7, with D uncertain. CDR3 length: 10 residues. Trimming removed 2 bases from V and 6 bases from J, with 5 bases in between. CDR1 and CDR2 from the germline V gene are DFQATT and SNEGSKA (reference sequence). The CDR3 DNA sequence: TGCAGTGCTAGAAAATCCGAGCAGTACTTC. It codes for CSARKSEQYF.

This clonotype was detected only a few times. Here the CDR3 DNA reads TGTGCCAGCAGCGTAAGACAGCGAGACACTGAAGCTTTCTTT. Its protein is CASSVRQRDTEAFF. The V call is TRBV11-2, the J call TRBJ1-1; the D gene is possibly TRBD1 (5 bases). Germline CDR1 and CDR2: SGHAT and FQNNGV. V was trimmed by 5 bases and J by 3 bases, leaving 13 bases between them. The CDR3 is 14 residues long.

This clonotype was seen a few times. The chain couples TRBV5-1 to TRBJ1-1; possible D gene TRBD1, 6 bases. Germline CDR1 is SGHRS and CDR2 is YFSETQ. Deletions cut 2 bases from V and 0 bases from J, with 11 bases between. The CDR3 covers 15 residues. CDR3 amino acids: CASSLLDRLNTEAFF. In DNA, the CDR3 is TGCGCCAGCAGCTTATTGGACAGACTGAACACTGAAGCTTTCTTT. Filled out from reference TRBV5-1 and TRBJ1-1, the complete variable domain reads KAGVTQTPRYLIKTRGQQVTLSCSPISGHRSVSWYQQTPGQGLQFLFEYFSETQRNKGNFPGRFSGRQFSNSRSEMNVSTLELGDSALYLCASSLLDRLNTEAFFGQGTRLTVV.

This clonotype has ten or more counts. V and J are TRBV7-9 and TRBJ2-3; 8 bases map to TRBD2. The germline CDR1 and CDR2 sequences are SEHNR and FQNEAQ (reference sequence). CDR3 length equals 17 residues. Trimming cost V 5 bases and J 2 bases; bases outside gene matches: 12. The CDR3 is CASSPRGVAGHTDTQYF. The CDR3 bases are TGTGCCAGCAGCCCCCGTGGGGTAGCGGGGCACACAGATACGCAGTATTTT.

V is TRBV24-1 and J is TRBJ1-1; TRBD1 matches at 8 bases. Germline CDR1 and CDR2: KGHDR and SFDVKD. The CDR3 spans 16 residues. Trimming at V came to 3 bases and at J to 5 bases, leaving 10 bases not matched to a gene. The CDR3 sequence is CATSDTHPGGRTEAFF. The CDR3 DNA reads TGTGCCACCAGTGATACTCACCCAGGGGGCCGGACTGAAGCTTTCTTT.

This chain connects TRBV11-2 to TRBJ2-5; D uncertain. The V gene lost 6 bases and the J gene lost 10 bases, with 15 bases spanning the gap. This CDR3 comprises 12 residues. CDR1 is SGHAT and CDR2 is FQNNGV in the germline V gene. DNA of the CDR3: TGTGCCAGCAGGCTCGCACGGCAACGCCAGTACTTC. Amino acid sequence: CASRLARQRQYF.